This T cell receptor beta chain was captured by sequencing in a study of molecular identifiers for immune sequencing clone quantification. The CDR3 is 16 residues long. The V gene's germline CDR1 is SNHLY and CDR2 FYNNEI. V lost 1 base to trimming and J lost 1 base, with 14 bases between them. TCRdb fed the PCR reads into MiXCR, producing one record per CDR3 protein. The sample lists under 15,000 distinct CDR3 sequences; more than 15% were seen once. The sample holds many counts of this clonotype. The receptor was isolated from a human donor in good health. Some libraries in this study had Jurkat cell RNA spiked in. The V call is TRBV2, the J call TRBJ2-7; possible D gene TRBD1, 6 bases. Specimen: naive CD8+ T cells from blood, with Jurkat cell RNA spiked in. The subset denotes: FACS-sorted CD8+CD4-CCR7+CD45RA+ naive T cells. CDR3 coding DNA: TGTGCCAGCAGTGAAGGAGAGGGGGTGTTATCCTACGAGCAGTACTTC. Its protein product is CASSEGEGVLSYEQYF.